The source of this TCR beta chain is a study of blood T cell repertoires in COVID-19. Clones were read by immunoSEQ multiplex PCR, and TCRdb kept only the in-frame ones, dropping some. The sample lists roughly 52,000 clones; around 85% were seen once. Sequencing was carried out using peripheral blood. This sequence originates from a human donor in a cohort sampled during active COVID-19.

The CDR3 sequence is CASSFPQGSSYNSPLHF. The CDR3 DNA sequence: TGTGCCAGCAGCTTTCCTCAAGGGAGCTCCTATAATTCACCCCTCCACTTT. The rearrangement links TRBV7-2 to TRBJ1-6; the D is unclear. Germline V lookup: CDR1 SGHTA, CDR2 FQGNSA. The CDR3 is made up of 17 amino acids. Trimming cost V 3 bases and J 0 bases, with 12 bases left between them. Full variable domain (remainder filled in from reference TRBV7-2 and TRBJ1-6): GAGVSQSPSNKVTEKGKDVELRCDPISGHTALYWYRQSLGQGLEFLIYFQGNSAPDKSGLPSDRFSAERTGGSVSTLTIQRTQQEDSAVYLCASSFPQGSSYNSPLHFGNGTRLTVT.